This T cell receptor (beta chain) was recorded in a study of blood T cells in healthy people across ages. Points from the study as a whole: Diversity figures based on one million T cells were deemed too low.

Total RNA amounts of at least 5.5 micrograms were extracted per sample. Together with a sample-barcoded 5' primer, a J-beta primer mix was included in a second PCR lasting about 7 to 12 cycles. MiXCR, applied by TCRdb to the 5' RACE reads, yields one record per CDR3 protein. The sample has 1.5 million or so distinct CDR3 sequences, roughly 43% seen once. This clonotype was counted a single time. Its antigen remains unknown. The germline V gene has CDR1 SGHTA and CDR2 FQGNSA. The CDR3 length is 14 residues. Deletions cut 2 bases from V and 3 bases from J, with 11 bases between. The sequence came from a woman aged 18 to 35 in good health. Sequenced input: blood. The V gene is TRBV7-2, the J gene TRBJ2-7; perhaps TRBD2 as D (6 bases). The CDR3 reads CASSLRSSVYEQYF. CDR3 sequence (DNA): TGTGCCAGCAGCTTACGTTCTAGCGTCTACGAGCAGTACTTC.